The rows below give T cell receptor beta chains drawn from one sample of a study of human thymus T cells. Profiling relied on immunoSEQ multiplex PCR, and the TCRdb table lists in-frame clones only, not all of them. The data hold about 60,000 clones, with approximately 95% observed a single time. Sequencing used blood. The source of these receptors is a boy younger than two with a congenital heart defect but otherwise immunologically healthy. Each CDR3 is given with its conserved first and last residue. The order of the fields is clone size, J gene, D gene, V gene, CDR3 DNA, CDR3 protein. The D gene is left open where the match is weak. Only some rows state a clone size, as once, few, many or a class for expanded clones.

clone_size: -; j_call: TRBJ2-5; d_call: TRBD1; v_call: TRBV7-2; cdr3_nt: TGTGCCAGCAGCTTAGGCCCAGGGGGCCAAGAGACCCAGTACTTC; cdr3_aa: CASSLGPGGQETQYF
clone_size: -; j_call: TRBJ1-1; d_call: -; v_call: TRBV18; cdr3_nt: TGTGCCAGCTCACCACGTCCACAGGTGGCGAACACTGAAGCTTTCTTT; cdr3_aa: CASSPRPQVANTEAFF
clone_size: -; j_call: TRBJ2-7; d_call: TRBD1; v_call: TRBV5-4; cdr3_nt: TGTGCCAGCAGCCCGACCGGGACAGCTGCCTACGAGCAGTACTTC; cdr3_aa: CASSPTGTAAYEQYF
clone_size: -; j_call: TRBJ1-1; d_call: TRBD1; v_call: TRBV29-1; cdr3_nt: TGCAGCGTTCGGACAGGGGAGTGGACTGAAGCTTTCTTT; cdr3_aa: CSVRTGEWTEAFF
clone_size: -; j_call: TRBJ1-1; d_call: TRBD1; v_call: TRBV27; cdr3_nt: TGTGCCAGCAGTTTTGGTACAGGGGGCAACACTGAAGCTTTCTTT; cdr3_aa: CASSFGTGGNTEAFF
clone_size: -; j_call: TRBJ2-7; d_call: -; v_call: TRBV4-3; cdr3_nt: TGCGCCAGCAGTCTTGGACTTGGGGTGACCTACGAGCAGTACTTC; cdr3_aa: CASSLGLGVTYEQYF
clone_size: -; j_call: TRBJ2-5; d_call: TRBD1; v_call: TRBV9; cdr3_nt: TGTGCCAGCAGCGTATCGATCAGGGGGCAAGAGACCCAGTACTTC; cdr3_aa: CASSVSIRGQETQYF
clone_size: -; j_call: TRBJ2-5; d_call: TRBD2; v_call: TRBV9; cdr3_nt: TGTGCCAGCAGCGTAGGACTAGCGGGAGGGCGAGAGACCCAGTACTTC; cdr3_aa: CASSVGLAGGRETQYF
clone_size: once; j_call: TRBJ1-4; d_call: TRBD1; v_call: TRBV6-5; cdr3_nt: TGTGCCAGCAGTTACGAGGTGGGACAGGGGAAAAAACTGTTTTTT; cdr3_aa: CASSYEVGQGKKLFF
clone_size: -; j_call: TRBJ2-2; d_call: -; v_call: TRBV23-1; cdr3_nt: TGCGCCAGCAGTCACACGGGCGGGAACACCGGGGAGCTGTTTTTT; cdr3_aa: CASSHTGGNTGELFF
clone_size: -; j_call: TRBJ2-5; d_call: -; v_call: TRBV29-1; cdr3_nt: TGCAGCGTTGGCCAAGACCCGGGGAGGGAGACCCAGTACTTC; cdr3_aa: CSVGQDPGRETQYF
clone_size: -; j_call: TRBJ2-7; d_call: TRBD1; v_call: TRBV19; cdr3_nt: TGTGCCAGTAGTATACGGACAGGGGGCTACGAGCAGTACTTC; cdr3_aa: CASSIRTGGYEQYF
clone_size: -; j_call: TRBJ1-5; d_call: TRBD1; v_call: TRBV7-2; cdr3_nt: TGTGCCAGCAGCTTAGACAGGGGGCAGCCCCAGCATTTT; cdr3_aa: CASSLDRGQPQHF
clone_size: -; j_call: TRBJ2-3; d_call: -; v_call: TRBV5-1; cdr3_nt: TGCGCCAGCAGCTTGGCGGATACGCAGTATTTT; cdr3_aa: CASSLADTQYF
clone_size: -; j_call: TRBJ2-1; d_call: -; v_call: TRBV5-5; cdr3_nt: TGTGCCAGCAGCTTCCTAGGGGGAGGGTGGAATGAGCAGTTCTTC; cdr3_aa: CASSFLGGGWNEQFF
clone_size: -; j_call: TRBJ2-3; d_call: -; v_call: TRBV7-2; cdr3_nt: TGTGCCAGCAGCTCCCTGACTACAGATACGCAGTATTTT; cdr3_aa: CASSSLTTDTQYF
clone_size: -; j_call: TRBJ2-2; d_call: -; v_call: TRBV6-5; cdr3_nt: TGTGCCAGCAGTTACTCGAGTCATCCGAACACCGGGGAGCTGTTTTTT; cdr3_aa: CASSYSSHPNTGELFF
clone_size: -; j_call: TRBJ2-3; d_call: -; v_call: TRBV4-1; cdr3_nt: TGCGCCAGCAGCCAAGGTCTAAGCAGGAGGGAGAGGGCAGATACGCAGTATTTT; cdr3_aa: CASSQGLSRRERADTQYF
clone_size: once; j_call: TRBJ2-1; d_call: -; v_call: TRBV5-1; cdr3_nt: TGCGCCAGCAGCTTGGTTGAGGTAGCGGCATACAATGAGCAGTTCTTC; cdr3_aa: CASSLVEVAAYNEQFF
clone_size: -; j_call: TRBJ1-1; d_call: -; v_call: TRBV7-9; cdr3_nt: TGTGCCAGCAGCTTAGGAAGGAACACTGAAGCTTTCTTT; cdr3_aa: CASSLGRNTEAFF
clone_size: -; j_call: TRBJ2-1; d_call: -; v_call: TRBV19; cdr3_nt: TGTGCCAGTACCCCGACTGATTACAATGAGCAGTTCTTC; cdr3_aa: CASTPTDYNEQFF
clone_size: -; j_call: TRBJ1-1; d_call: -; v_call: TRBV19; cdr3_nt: TGTGCCAGTAGTAAACCCCACGGGAGGGTCGGCACTGAAGCTTTCTTT; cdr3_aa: CASSKPHGRVGTEAFF
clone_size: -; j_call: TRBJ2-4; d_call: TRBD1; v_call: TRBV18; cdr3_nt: TGTGCCAGCTCACGAGGGACAGGGGTAGCCAAAAACATTCAGTACTTC; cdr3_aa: CASSRGTGVAKNIQYF
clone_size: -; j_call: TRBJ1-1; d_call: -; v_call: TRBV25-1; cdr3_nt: TGTGCCACCTCAAAAAACAGTAACGAAGCTTTCTTT; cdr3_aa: CATSKNSNEAFF
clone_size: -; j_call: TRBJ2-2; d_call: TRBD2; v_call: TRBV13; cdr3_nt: TGTGCCAGCAGCTCCCGTATAGCGGGGCCAAACACCGGGGAGCTGTTTTTT; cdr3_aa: CASSSRIAGPNTGELFF
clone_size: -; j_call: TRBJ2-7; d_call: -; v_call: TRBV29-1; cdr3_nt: TGCAGCGTTGTCCTCGTGACCTACGAGCAGTACTTC; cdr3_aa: CSVVLVTYEQYF